This T cell receptor beta chain was recorded in a study of T cell responses to AZD1222 COVID-19 vaccine. Study results and limitations: The study found Spike-specific TCR breadth and depth rose after two AZD1222 doses. No day 14 peak samples; only post-peak repertoires were characterized.

Using immunoSEQ multiplex PCR, the repertoire was profiled, and TCRdb retains in-frame clones only, with some absent. The sample records about 120,000 clones, roughly nine tenths being singletons. This clone appeared a single time. Its antigen remains unidentified. Germline-derived CDR1 and CDR2 are MNHEY and SMNVEV (reference sequence). The CDR3 spans 16 residues. V dropped 2 bases and J dropped 3 bases, with 16 bases sitting between them. Pooling covered second doses at about 4 or about 12 weeks. This specimen consisted of peripheral blood, obtained 28 days after the second AZD1222 dose. The TCR originated in an adult who received the AZD1222 COVID-19 vaccine. V usage is TRBV27 and J usage is TRBJ1-2; D may be TRBD1 (6 bases). Here the CDR3 DNA reads TGTGCCAGCAGTTTAGGGATACCGGACAGACACTATGGCTACACCTTC. Amino acids: CASSLGIPDRHYGYTF.